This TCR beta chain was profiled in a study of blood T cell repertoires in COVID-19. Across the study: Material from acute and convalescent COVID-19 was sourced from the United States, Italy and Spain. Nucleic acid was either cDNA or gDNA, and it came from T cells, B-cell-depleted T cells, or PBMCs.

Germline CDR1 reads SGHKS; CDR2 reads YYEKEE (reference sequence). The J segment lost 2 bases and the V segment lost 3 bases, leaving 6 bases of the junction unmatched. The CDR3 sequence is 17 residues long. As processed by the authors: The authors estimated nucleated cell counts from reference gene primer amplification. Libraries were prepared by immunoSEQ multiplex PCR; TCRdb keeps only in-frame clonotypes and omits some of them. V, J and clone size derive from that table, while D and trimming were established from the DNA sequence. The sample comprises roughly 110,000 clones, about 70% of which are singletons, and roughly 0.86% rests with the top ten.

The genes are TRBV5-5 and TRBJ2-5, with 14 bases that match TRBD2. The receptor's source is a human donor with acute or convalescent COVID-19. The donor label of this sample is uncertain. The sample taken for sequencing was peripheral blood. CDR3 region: CASSSGLAGATQETQYF. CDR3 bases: TGTGCCAGCAGCTCGGGACTAGCGGGGGCAACGCAAGAGACCCAGTACTTC.